One and the same sample provided the 5 T cell receptor beta chains below, sequenced in a study of neurological immune-mediated disorders. TCRdb fed the 5' RACE reads into MiXCR, producing one record per CDR3 protein. The table has 50,000 to 65,000 distinct CDR3 sequences, around 4.8% seen once. The sample was PBMCs. The source of these receptors is a woman aged 45-59 years with multiple sclerosis.

This clonotype occurred many times. In DNA, the CDR3 is TGCAGTGCAAGCGGACAGCTGAACACTGAAGCTTTCTTT. This translates into CSASGQLNTEAFF. The V and J genes are TRBV20-1 and TRBJ1-1, with D possibly matching TRBD1 (6 bases). V lost 6 bases, J lost 0 bases, and 11 bases lay in between. CDR3 size: 13 residues. Germline V gene sequence: CDR1 DFQATT, CDR2 SNEGSKA (reference sequence).

This clonotype was seen many times. V and J are TRBV6-5 and TRBJ2-3; D is ambiguous. The ends were cut back, 2 bases at V and 2 bases at J, with 11 bases in the middle. The germline V gene has CDR1 MNHEY and CDR2 SVGAGI. The length of the CDR3 is 15 residues. CDR3: CASSYAGLVTDTQYF. For the CDR3, the DNA is TGTGCCAGCAGTTACGCTGGCCTTGTCACAGATACGCAGTATTTT.

This clonotype was seen ten or more times. V and J are TRBV2 and TRBJ2-1; TRBD1 matches at 10 bases. The CDR3 length is 14 residues. CDR1 SNHLY and CDR2 FYNNEI come from the germline V gene. V shed 11 bases, J shed 6 bases, and the junction held 10 bases outside the gene matches. The CDR3 DNA is TGTGCCGAGACCGGGGACAGGGGTCCCAATGAGCAGTTCTTC. This codes for CAETGDRGPNEQFF.

This clonotype occurred a few times. The chain links TRBV7-2 to TRBJ2-3; weak D call: TRBD1 (6 bases). The CDR3 sequence is 15 residues long. Trimming stripped 5 bases from V and 2 bases from J, with 14 bases between. CDR1 and CDR2 (germline): SGHTA, FQGNSA. DNA of the CDR3: TGTGCCAGCAGCCCGCCGGGACATAACACAGATACGCAGTATTTT. This translates into CASSPPGHNTDTQYF. Complete variable domain (other parts from reference TRBV7-2 and TRBJ2-3): GAGVSQSPSNKVTEKGKDVELRCDPISGHTALYWYRQSLGQGLEFLIYFQGNSAPDKSGLPSDRFSAERTGGSVSTLTIQRTQQEDSAVYLCASSPPGHNTDTQYFGPGTRLTVL.

The table lists this clonotype with many counts. The J gene is TRBJ1-1, the V gene TRBV10-3; D is perhaps TRBD1 (6 bases). The CDR3 spans 13 residues. CDR1 and CDR2 (germline): ENHRY, SYGVKD. Trimming removed 10 bases from V and 0 bases from J, with 12 bases in between. For the CDR3, the DNA is TGTGCCACAAAACAGGGAATGAACACTGAAGCTTTCTTT. Its translation: CATKQGMNTEAFF.